A single sample is the source of the 2 T cell receptor beta chains below, sequenced in a study of shared clonotypes between healthy human individuals. CD8 cells classed as naive were CD45RO-negative and positively selected for CCR7, excluding terminally differentiated effector memory CD45RA+ cells. Method: immunoSEQ multiplex PCR; TCRdb's copy keeps in-frame clones and lacks some. The sample shows 1.5 million to 2.5 million clones, about 94% of them seen only once. Sequences were obtained from naive CD8+ T cells sorted from blood. These receptor sequences come from a man aged 18 to 30 in good health.

The chain links TRBV7-9 to TRBJ2-7, with TRBD1 as a possible D gene (6 bases). The V and J ends lost 5 bases and 2 bases respectively, with 16 bases between them. Germline-derived CDR1 and CDR2 are SEHNR and FQNEAQ (reference sequence). This CDR3 comprises 15 residues. Written as DNA, the CDR3 is TGTGCCAGCAGCCCCCCAAGGGACACCCCCTACGAGCAGTACTTC. This gives the protein CASSPPRDTPYEQYF.

This sequence joins TRBV5-6 and TRBJ2-5; possible D gene TRBD2, 5 bases. The V gene lost 3 bases and the J gene lost 1 base, with 7 bases spanning the gap. The CDR3 has 13 amino acids. CDR1 and CDR2 from the germline V gene are SGHDT and YYEEEE. CDR3 amino acids: CASSYGVQETQYF. In DNA form, the CDR3 reads TGTGCCAGCAGCTACGGGGTCCAAGAGACCCAGTACTTC.